Below, 30 T cell receptor beta chains from the same sample are listed, as sequenced in a study of long-term antiretroviral therapy in people with HIV. The immunoSEQ assay was v3.0, run at survey level. Sequencing used immunoSEQ multiplex PCR; TCRdb keeps in-frame clones, though not all of them. The sample yields around 21,000 clones, 88% seen once. The sequencing here drew on unsorted PBMCs, taken 2.3 years after starting antiretroviral therapy. The receptors were gathered from a man aged 60 to 75 with HIV.

The chain employs TRBV5-1 and TRBJ1-1; D uncertain. V was shortened by 2 bases and J by 1 base, with 9 bases between the two germline ends. Germline loops: CDR1 SGHRS, CDR2 YFSETQ. This CDR3 contains 14 residues. CDR3 sequence reads: CASSFSPPNTEAFF. DNA for the CDR3: TGCGCCAGCAGCTTCAGTCCCCCGAACACTGAAGCTTTCTTT.

The rearrangement joins TRBV5-1 to TRBJ2-2; 14 bases are shared with TRBD2. CDR3 length: 17 residues. The germline gives CDR1 SGHRS, CDR2 YFSETQ. The J segment lost 7 bases and the V segment lost 0 bases, leaving 5 bases of the junction unmatched. The CDR3 here is CASSLGLAGGPIGELFF. The DNA for the CDR3 is TGCGCCAGCAGCTTGGGACTAGCGGGAGGGCCGATCGGGGAGCTGTTTTTT.

The chain employs TRBV5-1 and TRBJ2-4; the D gene is possibly TRBD2 (6 bases). The germline CDR1 and CDR2 sequences are SGHRS and YFSETQ. This CDR3 comprises 16 residues. V was pared by 4 bases and J by 6 bases, with 20 bases between. In DNA form, the CDR3 reads TGCGCCAGCAGCCTACTGGAGGTGGGGCGGGGAAACATTCAGTACTTC. It yields the protein CASSLLEVGRGNIQYF.

The rearrangement links TRBV29-1 to TRBJ2-7, with unresolved D. V was cut by 3 bases and J by 1 base, with 7 bases left in between. The CDR3 sequence is 12 residues long. The germline CDR1 and CDR2 sequences are SQVTM and ANQGSEA. CDR3 coding DNA: TGCAGCGTTGAGGCAGCGTCCTACGAGCAGTACTTC. It yields the protein CSVEAASYEQYF.

V gene TRBV18 combines with J gene TRBJ2-7; possible D gene TRBD2, 6 bases. Trimming removed 3 bases from V and 6 bases from J, with 42 bases in between. The CDR3 sequence is 23 residues long. Germline V gene data show CDR1 as KGHSH and CDR2 as LQKENI. The CDR3 bases are TGTGCCAGCTCACCCGTGAGAGGGGTACTGATGGATCCCCCTCTACGGGGGAGGAGCGAGCAGTACTTC. This encodes CASSPVRGVLMDPPLRGRSEQYF. Filled out from reference TRBV18 and TRBJ2-7, the complete variable domain reads NAGVMQNPRHLVRRRGQEARLRCSPMKGHSHVYWYRQLPEEGLKFMVYLQKENIIDESGMPKERFSAEFPKEGPSILRIQQVVRGDSAAYFCASSPVRGVLMDPPLRGRSEQYFGPGTRLTVT.

This chain joins TRBV29-1 and TRBJ1-2; 7 nucleotides agree with TRBD1. The CDR3 extends over 13 amino acids. In germline, CDR1 is SQVTM, CDR2 ANQGSEA. J gave up 6 bases and V 3 bases, and 7 bases lay outside the gene matches. DNA of the CDR3: TGCAGCGTTGATTTGCAACAGGGGAATGGCTACACCTTC. It translates to CSVDLQQGNGYTF.

On this clone: Mismatch with germline at one junction end may stem from a read error. The rearrangement links TRBV5-1 to TRBJ1-1, with D tentatively TRBD1 (6 bases). The CDR3 sequence is 15 residues long. Germline V CDR1 and CDR2: SGHRS, YFSETQ. Written as DNA, the CDR3 is TGTGCCAGCAGCTCCTCCGGTGGGGGGCTTACTGAAGCTTTCTTT. This sequence encodes CASSSSGGGLTEAFF.

The V call is TRBV5-1, the J call TRBJ2-3; 10 nucleotides agree with TRBD1. V trimming: 5 bases; J trimming: 6 bases; junction bases outside the gene matches: 6. The CDR3 is 14 residues long. Germline loops: CDR1 SGHRS, CDR2 YFSETQ. CDR3 nucleotide sequence: TGCGCCAGCAGTCCGGGACAGGGGAGCGATACGCAGTATTTT. Translating it yields CASSPGQGSDTQYF.

This chain joins TRBV9 and TRBJ2-1; the match to TRBD1 covers 11 bases. With 2 bases clipped from V and 6 bases from J, the junction kept 13 bases outside the gene matches. This CDR3 has 18 residues. The germline V gene encodes CDR1 SGDLS and CDR2 YYNGEE. CDR3 sequence (DNA): TGTGCCAGCAGCGTCACCCTCACCTCCGGGACAGGGGGCAATGAGCAGTTCTTC. Translation gives CASSVTLTSGTGGNEQFF.

V is TRBV2 and J is TRBJ1-2; 8 bases line up with TRBD1. With 6 bases clipped from V and 7 bases from J, the junction kept 7 bases outside the gene matches. Germline loops: CDR1 SNHLY, CDR2 FYNNEI. The CDR3 covers 13 residues. The DNA for the CDR3 is TGTGCCAGCAGCCTGGACAGGGAACGTGGCTACACCTTC. Its translation: CASSLDRERGYTF.

V usage is TRBV6-6 and J usage is TRBJ2-5, with 12 positions matching TRBD2. Trimming took 1 base from V and 5 from J; bases not matched to a gene: 2. The CDR3 contains 15 residues. The germline gives CDR1 MNHNY, CDR2 SVGAGI (reference sequence). CDR3 sequence: CASSYWTSGEETQYF. CDR3 DNA sequence: TGTGCCAGCAGTTACTGGACTAGCGGGGAGGAGACCCAGTACTTC.

This clone has a single count. This sequence joins TRBV7-9 and TRBJ1-2; D call uncertain. CDR3 length: 15 residues. Germline lookup yields CDR1 SEHNR and CDR2 FQNEAQ (reference sequence). The V end lost 1 base, the J end lost 3 bases, and 12 bases lay between the germline ends. The CDR3 DNA is TGTGCCAGCAGCTTAGGTACGGTTGGGGACTATGGCTACACCTTC. It encodes CASSLGTVGDYGYTF.

The V and J genes are TRBV5-4 and TRBJ1-1, with a weak D call TRBD1 (6 bases). V was shortened by 0 bases and J by 4 bases, with 16 bases between the two germline ends. Germline V gene data show CDR1 as SGHNT and CDR2 as YYREEE (reference sequence). There are 16 residues in the CDR3. The CDR3 protein is CASSLGVAGGPTEAFF. The CDR3 coding sequence is TGTGCCAGCAGCTTGGGTGTCGCGGGGGGGCCCACTGAAGCTTTCTTT.

Written as DNA, the CDR3 is TGTGCCAGCAGTGTTTATGGGATCGAGCCTAACTATGGCTACACCTTC. Translation gives CASSVYGIEPNYGYTF. The chain is built from TRBV6-1 and TRBJ1-2; D gene unclear. The CDR3 covers 16 residues. Germline CDR1 is MNHNS and CDR2 is SASEGT. Trimming stripped 4 bases from V and 0 bases from J, with 15 bases between.

The genes are TRBV11-2 and TRBJ2-1, with 8 bases lining up with TRBD2. Germline trimming cut 3 bases from V and 8 bases from J; bases unmatched to any gene: 6. The CDR3 is made up of 14 amino acids. CDR1 is SGHAT and CDR2 is FQNNGV in the germline V gene. This CDR3 reads CASSFRGLVYEQFF. Written as DNA, the CDR3 is TGTGCCAGCAGCTTCAGGGGACTAGTATATGAGCAGTTCTTC.

This chain joins TRBV12-5 and TRBJ1-1, with D perhaps TRBD1 (5 bases). CDR1 and CDR2 (germline): LGHNT, FRNRAP. V was pared by 6 bases and J by 0 bases, with 8 bases between. The CDR3 sequence is 13 residues long. The CDR3 loop reads CASGPGMNTEAFF. The DNA of the CDR3 is TGTGCTAGTGGCCCAGGGATGAACACTGAAGCTTTCTTT.

This rearrangement joins TRBV5-5 to TRBJ2-7; maybe TRBD1 (7 bases). This CDR3 region has 15 residues. In germline, CDR1 is SGHKS, CDR2 YYEKEE (reference sequence). Deletions cut 0 bases from V and 1 base from J, with 11 bases between. Here the CDR3 DNA reads TGTGCCAGCAGCTTGGGCCCAGGGGGGTCCTACGAGCAGTACTTC. It translates to CASSLGPGGSYEQYF.

This chain links TRBV10-3 with TRBJ2-1; D uncertain. The CDR3 sequence is 11 residues long. V gave up 3 bases and J gave up 8 bases, with 5 bases separating them. Germline-derived CDR1 and CDR2 are ENHRY and SYGVKD. The CDR3 nucleotides are TGTGCCATCAGTGATGGCTATGAGCAGTTCTTC. Translation gives CAISDGYEQFF.

The chain carries TRBV29-1 and TRBJ2-3, with TRBD2 as a possible D gene (5 bases). Germline CDR1 and CDR2: SQVTM and ANQGSEA. V shed 3 bases and J shed 1 base, with 8 bases lying between them. This CDR3 comprises 13 residues. CDR3 nucleotide sequence: TGCAGCGTTGAGTCCGGGGGCACAGATACGCAGTATTTT. This encodes CSVESGGTDTQYF.

The chain links TRBV18 to TRBJ1-2, with a weak D call TRBD1 (5 bases). Trimming took 3 bases from V and 11 from J, leaving 13 bases between them. CDR3 length: 12 residues. Germline values: CDR1 KGHSH, CDR2 LQKENI. CDR3 amino acids: CASSPGTEWYTF. CDR3 bases: TGTGCCAGCTCACCCGGGACGGAATGGTACACCTTC.

The chain carries TRBV10-1 and TRBJ1-5; no clear D gene. Trimming left V 0 bases short and J 9 bases short, with 15 bases between. CDR1 WNHNN and CDR2 SYGVQD come from the germline V gene (reference sequence). The CDR3 loop spans 15 amino acids. CDR3 residues: CASSESWDNPGPQHF. In DNA, the CDR3 is TGCGCCAGCAGTGAGTCATGGGATAACCCTGGGCCCCAGCATTTT.

The chain links TRBV7-2 to TRBJ2-5; tentatively, D is TRBD1 (5 bases). The V end was cut by 1 base, the J end by 7 bases, with 10 bases between. The CDR3 length is 13 residues. Germline-derived CDR1 and CDR2 are SGHTA and FQGNSA. CDR3 bases: TGTGCCAGCAGCTTAGACAGGCCGGGGACCCAGTACTTC. This translates into CASSLDRPGTQYF.

This chain connects TRBV5-1 to TRBJ1-2, with D hard to call. This CDR3 is built from 13 residues. Trimming removed 4 bases from V and 8 bases from J, with 15 bases in between. Germline loops: CDR1 SGHRS, CDR2 YFSETQ. The chain's CDR3 is CASSATVWHGYTF. The CDR3 DNA is TGCGCCAGCAGCGCGACGGTGTGGCACGGCTACACCTTC.

The chain links TRBV6-5 to TRBJ2-5; no firm D call. The germline CDR1 and CDR2 sequences are MNHEY and SVGAGI. V was cut by 9 bases and J by 2 bases, with 19 bases left in between. This CDR3 comprises 15 residues. The CDR3 DNA sequence: TGTGCCAGTAAATTGCAAACAGCATCACAAGAGACCCAGTACTTC. This gives the protein CASKLQTASQETQYF.

The chain recombines TRBV9 with TRBJ2-1; 9 bases align to TRBD1. Trimming cost V 2 bases and J 14 bases; bases outside gene matches: 5. This CDR3 has 12 residues. Germline values: CDR1 SGDLS, CDR2 YYNGEE. The CDR3 DNA is TGTGCCAGCAGCGTGGGCGGGACAGGGAAGTTCTTC. This codes for CASSVGGTGKFF.

CDR3 in amino acids: CASSTSGNTDTQYF. The CDR3 DNA reads TGTGCCAGCTCAACTAGCGGAAACACAGATACGCAGTATTTT. The chain recombines TRBV9 with TRBJ2-3, with 8 bases that match TRBD2. Germline CDR1 and CDR2: SGDLS and YYNGEE. Trimming removed 7 bases from V and 2 bases from J; junction bases left unmatched: 6. The CDR3 loop spans 14 amino acids.

The rearrangement uses TRBV6-6 and TRBJ1-1, with unresolved D. This CDR3 has 14 residues. The germline V and J ends were trimmed by 2 bases and 0 bases, with 7 bases remaining between them. Germline assignment: CDR1 MNHNY and CDR2 SVGAGI (reference sequence). This chain's CDR3 is CASSYTGLNTEAFF. CDR3 nucleotide sequence: TGTGCCAGCAGTTACACCGGACTGAACACTGAAGCTTTCTTT.

The rearrangement links TRBV5-4 to TRBJ1-5; weak D call: TRBD1 (6 bases). V lost 4 bases to trimming and J lost 5 bases, with 10 bases between them. The CDR3 is made up of 13 amino acids. Germline V gene sequence: CDR1 SGHNT, CDR2 YYREEE (reference sequence). In DNA form, the CDR3 reads TGTGCCAGCAGCGTGGGGGGCGATCAGCCCCAGCATTTT. This gives the protein CASSVGGDQPQHF.

V is TRBV5-1 and J is TRBJ2-3; 10 nucleotides agree with TRBD2. Germline CDR1 SGHRS, CDR2 YFSETQ. The CDR3 runs to 16 residues. J gave up 5 bases and V 0 bases, and 6 bases lay outside the gene matches. This CDR3 reads CASSLDASGSIDTQYF. CDR3 in DNA: TGCGCCAGCAGCTTGGATGCTAGCGGGAGTATAGATACGCAGTATTTT.

This chain connects TRBV7-9 to TRBJ1-4, with 8 nucleotides matching TRBD1. After removal of 5 bases from V and 4 bases from J, the junction contained 6 bases not matched to a gene. In germline, CDR1 is SEHNR, CDR2 FQNEAQ (reference sequence). The CDR3 consists of 15 residues. Here the CDR3 reads CASSPQDRDNEKLFF. In DNA, the CDR3 is TGTGCCAGCAGCCCCCAGGACAGGGATAATGAAAAACTGTTTTTT.